The entry below describes one TCR beta chain. Its matching antigen is unknown. The entry originates in a study of identical twins. Study-wide results and caveats: Low generation-probability sequences were in excess among twin-shared out-of-frame alpha sequences. Beta out-of-frame twin sharing showed a weaker excess. Insertion counts were lower in abundant cord blood beta clonotypes, a trend that memory repertoires did not show.

TCRdb re-called the 5' RACE reads with MiXCR, one entry per CDR3 protein. The sample has 550,000 to 700,000 distinct CDR3 sequences, 9.5% to 10% seen once. Trimming shortened V by 1 base and J by 1 base, and 8 bases separated the two germline ends. The CDR3 spans 15 residues. CDR1 is SGHRS and CDR2 is YFSETQ in the germline V gene. These same records also appear under a second study, on yellow fever vaccine responses in identical twins.

The clonotype comes from a woman under 30 in good health. V is TRBV5-1 and J is TRBJ2-2; perhaps TRBD2 as D (6 bases). Sequenced: PBMCs. CDR3 nucleotides: TGCGCCAGCAGCTTGCTCGGGGGGAACACCGGGGAGCTGTTTTTT. This translates into CASSLLGGNTGELFF.